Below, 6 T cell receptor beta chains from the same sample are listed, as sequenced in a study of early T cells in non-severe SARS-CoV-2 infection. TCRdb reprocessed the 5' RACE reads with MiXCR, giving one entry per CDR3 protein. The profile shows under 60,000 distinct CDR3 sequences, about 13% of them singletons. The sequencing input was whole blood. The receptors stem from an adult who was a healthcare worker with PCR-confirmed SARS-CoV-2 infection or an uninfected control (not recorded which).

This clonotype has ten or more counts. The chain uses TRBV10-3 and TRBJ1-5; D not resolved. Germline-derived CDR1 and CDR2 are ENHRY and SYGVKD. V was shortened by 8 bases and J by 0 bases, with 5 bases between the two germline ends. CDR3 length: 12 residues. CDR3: CAIGSSNQPQHF. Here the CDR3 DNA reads TGTGCCATCGGGTCTAGCAATCAGCCCCAGCATTTT.

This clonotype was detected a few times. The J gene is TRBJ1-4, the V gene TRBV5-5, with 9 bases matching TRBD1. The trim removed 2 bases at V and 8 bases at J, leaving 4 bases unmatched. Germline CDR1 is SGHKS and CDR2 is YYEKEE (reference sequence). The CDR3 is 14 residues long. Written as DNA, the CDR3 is TGTGCCAGCAGCTTACGGACAGGGGACGAAAAACTGTTTTTT. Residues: CASSLRTGDEKLFF. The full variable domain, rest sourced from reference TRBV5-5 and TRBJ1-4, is DAGVTQSPTHLIKTRGQQVTLRCSPISGHKSVSWYQQVLGQGPQFIFQYYEKEERGRGNFPDRFSARQFPNYSSELNVNALLLGDSALYLCASSLRTGDEKLFFGSGTQLSVL.

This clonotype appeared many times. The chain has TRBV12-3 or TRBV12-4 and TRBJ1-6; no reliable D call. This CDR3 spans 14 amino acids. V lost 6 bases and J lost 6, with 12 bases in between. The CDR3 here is CASSPDPRNSPLHF. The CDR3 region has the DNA TGTGCCAGCAGCCCCGACCCACGTAATTCACCCCTCCACTTT.

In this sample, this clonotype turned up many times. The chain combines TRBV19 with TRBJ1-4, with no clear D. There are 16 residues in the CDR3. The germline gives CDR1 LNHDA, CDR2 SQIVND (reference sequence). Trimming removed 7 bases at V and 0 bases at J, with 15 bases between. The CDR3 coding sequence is TGTGCCAGTACCACACACAGAGGACCAACTAATGAAAAACTGTTTTTT. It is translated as CASTTHRGPTNEKLFF.

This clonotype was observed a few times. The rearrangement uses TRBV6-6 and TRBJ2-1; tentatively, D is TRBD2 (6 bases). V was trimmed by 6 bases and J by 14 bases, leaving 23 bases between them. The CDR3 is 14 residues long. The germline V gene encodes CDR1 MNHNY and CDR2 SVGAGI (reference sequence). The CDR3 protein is CASSDAGLATKEFF. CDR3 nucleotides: TGTGCCAGCAGCGACGCGGGGCTAGCCACCAAGGAGTTCTTC.

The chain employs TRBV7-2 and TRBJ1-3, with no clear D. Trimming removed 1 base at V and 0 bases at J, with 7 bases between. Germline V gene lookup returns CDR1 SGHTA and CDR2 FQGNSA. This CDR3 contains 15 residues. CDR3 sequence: CASSLVVYSGNTIYF. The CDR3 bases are TGTGCCAGCAGCTTAGTTGTGTACTCTGGAAACACCATATATTTT.